This is a list of T cell receptor beta chains from one sample in a study of response to subunit inactivated influenza vaccine. TCRdb re-called the RT-PCR reads through MiXCR, storing one row per CDR3 protein. This repertoire shows roughly 500,000 distinct CDR3 sequences, about 15% found once; its top ten account for 2.5% to 3.5%. The sequencing here drew on CD4+ T cells sorted from PBMCs, taken 23 months after vaccination. The source of these receptors is a man between 50 and 70 years old who received an inactivated influenza vaccine. The CDR3 runs from the conserved cysteine through the conserved F or W. A D gene is named only where the DNA matches it firmly. Not every row has a clone size; where given, it reads once, few, many or a size class.

CDR3aa: CASSLTGIPETQYF
CDR3nt: TGTGCCAGCAGTTTAACAGGGATCCCAGAGACCCAGTACTTC
d_gene: .
j_gene: TRBJ2-5
v_gene: TRBV12-3/TRBV12-4
len: 14
abundance: .

CDR3aa: CAISVRGLTDTQYF
CDR3nt: TGTGCCATCAGTGTTAGGGGGCTGACAGATACGCAGTATTTT
d_gene: TRBD1
j_gene: TRBJ2-3
v_gene: TRBV10-3
len: 14
abundance: many

CDR3aa: CSVMTGGYGYTF
CDR3nt: TGCAGCGTTATGACAGGGGGCTATGGCTACACCTTC
d_gene: TRBD1
j_gene: TRBJ1-2
v_gene: TRBV29-1
len: 12
abundance: .

CDR3aa: CASSLRGLLLSYEQYF
CDR3nt: TGTGCCAGCAGCTTAAGGGGACTCCTCCTCTCCTACGAGCAGTACTTC
d_gene: .
j_gene: TRBJ2-7
v_gene: TRBV11-2
len: 16
abundance: few

CDR3aa: CASSHPVGPGELFF
CDR3nt: TGCGCCAGCAGCCATCCGGTGGGTCCCGGGGAGCTGTTTTTT
d_gene: .
j_gene: TRBJ2-2
v_gene: TRBV4-1
len: 14
abundance: few

CDR3aa: CSAPRQGGRELFF
CDR3nt: TGCAGTGCACCCCGGCAGGGGGGGCGGGAGCTGTTTTTT
d_gene: .
j_gene: TRBJ2-2
v_gene: TRBV20-1
len: 13
abundance: .

CDR3aa: CASSRQGAGDQETQYF
CDR3nt: TGTGCCAGCAGCCGACAGGGGGCGGGGGACCAAGAGACCCAGTACTTC
d_gene: TRBD1
j_gene: TRBJ2-5
v_gene: TRBV7-8
len: 16
abundance: few

CDR3aa: CASSHRGGSGNEQFF
CDR3nt: TGTGCCAGCAGCCACCGGGGGGGTTCCGGCAATGAGCAGTTCTTC
d_gene: TRBD2
j_gene: TRBJ2-1
v_gene: TRBV3-1
len: 15
abundance: few

CDR3aa: CASSQETSNSPLHF
CDR3nt: TGTGCCAGCAGCCAAGAAACAAGCAATTCACCCCTCCACTTT
d_gene: .
j_gene: TRBJ1-6
v_gene: TRBV4-2
len: 14
abundance: .

CDR3aa: CASSVRAGVLQETQYF
CDR3nt: TGTGCCAGCAGCGTACGAGCGGGAGTGCTCCAAGAGACCCAGTACTTC
d_gene: TRBD2
j_gene: TRBJ2-5
v_gene: TRBV7-9
len: 16
abundance: .

CDR3aa: CSARASGASYEQYF
CDR3nt: TGCAGTGCTAGAGCTAGCGGGGCATCCTACGAGCAGTACTTC
d_gene: TRBD2
j_gene: TRBJ2-7
v_gene: TRBV20-1
len: 14
abundance: .

CDR3aa: CASSQTSGTTDTQYF
CDR3nt: TGCGCCAGCAGCCAAACTAGCGGGACCACAGATACGCAGTATTTT
d_gene: TRBD2
j_gene: TRBJ2-3
v_gene: TRBV4-3
len: 15
abundance: few

CDR3aa: CASSLTAGSDTGELFF
CDR3nt: TGTGCCAGCAGCTTAACGGCAGGGTCAGACACCGGGGAGCTGTTTTTT
d_gene: .
j_gene: TRBJ2-2
v_gene: TRBV7-3
len: 16
abundance: few

CDR3aa: CASSEDREWAYGYTF
CDR3nt: TGTGCCAGCAGTGAGGACAGGGAGTGGGCCTATGGCTACACCTTC
d_gene: TRBD1
j_gene: TRBJ1-2
v_gene: TRBV2
len: 15
abundance: .

CDR3aa: CASRSGTGVGMKQFF
CDR3nt: TGTGCCAGCAGGTCCGGGACAGGGGTGGGAATGAAGCAGTTCTTC
d_gene: TRBD1
j_gene: TRBJ2-1
v_gene: TRBV28
len: 15
abundance: few

CDR3aa: CASSLSGGHGNTGELFF
CDR3nt: TGTGCCAGCAGCCTCAGCGGCGGACATGGGAACACCGGGGAGCTGTTTTTT
d_gene: .
j_gene: TRBJ2-2
v_gene: TRBV3-1
len: 17
abundance: .

CDR3aa: CASSLTGSPGQPQHF
CDR3nt: TGTGCCAGCAGTTTAACAGGGAGCCCTGGACAGCCCCAGCATTTT
d_gene: .
j_gene: TRBJ1-5
v_gene: TRBV6-2/TRBV6-3
len: 15
abundance: few

CDR3aa: CASSPKPDEPQHF
CDR3nt: TGTGCCAGCTCACCGAAGCCGGACGAGCCCCAGCATTTT
d_gene: .
j_gene: TRBJ1-5
v_gene: TRBV18
len: 13
abundance: many

CDR3aa: CASSPGEVVGGYTF
CDR3nt: TGTGCCAGCAGCCCGGGCGAGGTGGTTGGGGGCTACACCTTC
d_gene: .
j_gene: TRBJ1-2
v_gene: TRBV3-1
len: 14
abundance: few

CDR3aa: CASSLTGEVETQYF
CDR3nt: TGTGCCAGCAGCTTAACGGGAGAGGTAGAGACCCAGTACTTC
d_gene: .
j_gene: TRBJ2-5
v_gene: TRBV7-2
len: 14
abundance: many

CDR3aa: CASSYTPTYEQYF
CDR3nt: TGTGCCAGCAGTTACACTCCGACCTACGAGCAGTACTTC
d_gene: .
j_gene: TRBJ2-7
v_gene: TRBV6-2/TRBV6-3
len: 13
abundance: few

CDR3aa: CASSSGLASGELFF
CDR3nt: TGTGCCAGCAGCTCGGGACTAGCCTCCGGGGAGCTGTTTTTT
d_gene: TRBD2
j_gene: TRBJ2-2
v_gene: TRBV12-3/TRBV12-4
len: 14
abundance: few

CDR3aa: CSARSGSMNTEAFF
CDR3nt: TGCAGTGCTAGATCAGGGTCCATGAACACTGAAGCTTTCTTT
d_gene: .
j_gene: TRBJ1-1
v_gene: TRBV20-1
len: 14
abundance: .

CDR3aa: CASSRGGHQPQHF
CDR3nt: TGTGCCAGCTCACGGGGAGGGCATCAGCCCCAGCATTTT
d_gene: .
j_gene: TRBJ1-5
v_gene: TRBV18
len: 13
abundance: .

CDR3aa: CASGQQGYEQYF
CDR3nt: TGTGCCAGCGGTCAACAGGGCTACGAGCAGTACTTC
d_gene: .
j_gene: TRBJ2-7
v_gene: TRBV28
len: 12
abundance: few

CDR3aa: CASSLSGGGYTGELFF
CDR3nt: TGTGCCAGCAGTTTGTCTGGAGGGGGCTACACCGGGGAGCTGTTTTTT
d_gene: .
j_gene: TRBJ2-2
v_gene: TRBV27
len: 16
abundance: few

CDR3aa: CASSGRAALGLGNEQFF
CDR3nt: TGTGCCAGCAGCGGGCGCGCGGCTCTGGGCCTGGGAAACGAGCAGTTCTTC
d_gene: .
j_gene: TRBJ2-1
v_gene: TRBV7-8
len: 17
abundance: few

CDR3aa: CATSEHPPGQGTTDTQYF
CDR3nt: TGTGCCACCAGTGAACATCCTCCGGGACAGGGAACCACAGATACGCAGTATTTT
d_gene: TRBD1
j_gene: TRBJ2-3
v_gene: TRBV24-1
len: 18
abundance: few

CDR3aa: CASSLKGAREQFF
CDR3nt: TGTGCCAGCAGTCTTAAGGGGGCGCGTGAGCAGTTCTTC
d_gene: TRBD1
j_gene: TRBJ2-1
v_gene: TRBV27
len: 13
abundance: few

CDR3aa: CASSRSIAGGPTQYF
CDR3nt: TGCGCCAGCAGCCGGTCCATAGCGGGGGGGCCTACCCAGTACTTC
d_gene: TRBD2
j_gene: TRBJ2-5
v_gene: TRBV4-1
len: 15
abundance: few

CDR3aa: CASSWIGYEQYF
CDR3nt: TGTGCCAGCAGCTGGATAGGCTACGAGCAGTACTTC
d_gene: .
j_gene: TRBJ2-7
v_gene: TRBV14
len: 12
abundance: .

CDR3aa: CASSTTGIGVGEQYF
CDR3nt: TGCGCCAGCAGCACGACGGGGATAGGGGTTGGCGAGCAGTACTTC
d_gene: .
j_gene: TRBJ2-7
v_gene: TRBV5-1
len: 15
abundance: few

CDR3aa: CASSRSLIDGYTF
CDR3nt: TGCGCCAGCAGCCGCTCTCTAATAGATGGCTACACCTTC
d_gene: .
j_gene: TRBJ1-2
v_gene: TRBV4-3
len: 13
abundance: .

CDR3aa: CASSSSPAEAFF
CDR3nt: TGTGCCAGCAGCTCGTCCCCGGCTGAAGCTTTCTTT
d_gene: .
j_gene: TRBJ1-1
v_gene: TRBV7-8
len: 12
abundance: few

CDR3aa: CASSVLAGANTGELFF
CDR3nt: TGCGCCAGCAGCGTACTAGCGGGAGCTAACACCGGGGAGCTGTTTTTT
d_gene: TRBD2
j_gene: TRBJ2-2
v_gene: TRBV5-1
len: 16
abundance: .

CDR3aa: CASSSAGTGGRDEQFF
CDR3nt: TGTGCCAGCAGTTCCGCCGGGACAGGGGGGCGGGATGAGCAGTTCTTC
d_gene: TRBD1
j_gene: TRBJ2-1
v_gene: TRBV6-2/TRBV6-3
len: 16
abundance: .

CDR3aa: CASMAGVQETQYF
CDR3nt: TGTGCCAGCATGGCGGGGGTACAAGAGACCCAGTACTTC
d_gene: TRBD2
j_gene: TRBJ2-5
v_gene: TRBV11-2
len: 13
abundance: few

CDR3aa: CASSSHRLAGNEQFF
CDR3nt: TGTGCCAGCAGCTCCCATCGACTAGCGGGCAATGAGCAGTTCTTC
d_gene: TRBD2
j_gene: TRBJ2-1
v_gene: TRBV11-2
len: 15
abundance: few

CDR3aa: CAWSVGPLGRLNTEAFF
CDR3nt: TGTGCCTGGAGTGTAGGGCCCCTGGGGAGACTGAACACTGAAGCTTTCTTT
d_gene: .
j_gene: TRBJ1-1
v_gene: TRBV30
len: 17
abundance: few

CDR3aa: CATSRPKASPLQYF
CDR3nt: TGTGCCACCAGCAGACCAAAGGCTAGCCCGCTTCAGTACTTC
d_gene: .
j_gene: TRBJ2-5
v_gene: TRBV15
len: 14
abundance: few

CDR3aa: CASSQGSGGIPSYNEQFF
CDR3nt: TGCGCCAGCAGCCAAGGGTCAGGGGGTATTCCCTCCTACAATGAGCAGTTCTTC
d_gene: TRBD1
j_gene: TRBJ2-1
v_gene: TRBV4-3
len: 18
abundance: .

CDR3aa: CASSYGQLYSNQPQHF
CDR3nt: TGTGCCAGCAGTTACGGGCAGCTTTATAGCAATCAGCCCCAGCATTTT
d_gene: .
j_gene: TRBJ1-5
v_gene: TRBV6-2/TRBV6-3
len: 16
abundance: few

CDR3aa: CASSINRGFTEAFF
CDR3nt: TGTGCCAGCAGTATAAACAGGGGGTTCACTGAAGCTTTCTTT
d_gene: TRBD1
j_gene: TRBJ1-1
v_gene: TRBV6-1
len: 14
abundance: .

CDR3aa: CAISVRVGDTEAFF
CDR3nt: TGTGCCATCAGTGTGAGAGTTGGGGACACTGAAGCTTTCTTT
d_gene: .
j_gene: TRBJ1-1
v_gene: TRBV10-3
len: 14
abundance: few

CDR3aa: CASSAVGSNYGYTF
CDR3nt: TGTGCCAGCAGTGCGGTGGGATCGAACTATGGCTACACCTTC
d_gene: .
j_gene: TRBJ1-2
v_gene: TRBV12-3/TRBV12-4
len: 14
abundance: .

CDR3aa: CASSLSGGRRTEAFF
CDR3nt: TGTGCCAGCAGTTTAAGCGGGGGGCGAAGGACTGAAGCTTTCTTT
d_gene: .
j_gene: TRBJ1-1
v_gene: TRBV6-2/TRBV6-3
len: 15
abundance: .

CDR3aa: CASSFWRGSTDTQYF
CDR3nt: TGTGCCAGCAGTTTTTGGCGGGGTAGCACAGATACGCAGTATTTT
d_gene: .
j_gene: TRBJ2-3
v_gene: TRBV12-3/TRBV12-4
len: 15
abundance: few

CDR3aa: CSAPRQGAGYGYTF
CDR3nt: TGCAGTGCTCCCCGACAGGGGGCTGGCTATGGCTACACCTTC
d_gene: TRBD1
j_gene: TRBJ1-2
v_gene: TRBV20-1
len: 14
abundance: .

CDR3aa: CAISGSGGQGQETQYF
CDR3nt: TGTGCCATCAGTGGCTCCGGGGGCCAAGGACAAGAGACCCAGTACTTC
d_gene: .
j_gene: TRBJ2-5
v_gene: TRBV10-3
len: 16
abundance: few

CDR3aa: CSVSTGSSGANVLTF
CDR3nt: TGCAGCGTTTCGACAGGGAGCTCTGGGGCCAACGTCCTGACTTTC
d_gene: TRBD1
j_gene: TRBJ2-6
v_gene: TRBV29-1
len: 15
abundance: .

CDR3aa: CASSLSTGGRTEAFF
CDR3nt: TGTGCCAGCAGCTTAAGTACCGGGGGTCGCACTGAAGCTTTCTTT
d_gene: .
j_gene: TRBJ1-1
v_gene: TRBV7-3
len: 15
abundance: .

CDR3aa: CASSWNRGSPDGTGELFF
CDR3nt: TGTGCCAGCAGCTGGAACAGGGGCTCCCCAGATGGGACCGGGGAGCTGTTTTTT
d_gene: TRBD1
j_gene: TRBJ2-2
v_gene: TRBV11-1
len: 18
abundance: few

CDR3aa: CASHLGMARGNTGELFF
CDR3nt: TGTGCCAGCCACCTAGGCATGGCCAGGGGGAACACCGGGGAGCTGTTTTTT
d_gene: .
j_gene: TRBJ2-2
v_gene: TRBV7-2
len: 17
abundance: few

CDR3aa: CASRPTGPGGYTF
CDR3nt: TGTGCCAGCAGGCCTACAGGTCCCGGTGGCTACACCTTC
d_gene: .
j_gene: TRBJ1-2
v_gene: TRBV6-1
len: 13
abundance: few

CDR3aa: CASAGLGPALNEQFF
CDR3nt: TGTGCCAGCGCCGGCCTCGGGCCCGCCCTCAATGAGCAGTTCTTC
d_gene: .
j_gene: TRBJ2-1
v_gene: TRBV7-2
len: 15
abundance: once

CDR3aa: CASSLTGTNYEQYF
CDR3nt: TGTGCCAGCAGTTTGACAGGGACGAACTACGAGCAGTACTTC
d_gene: TRBD1
j_gene: TRBJ2-7
v_gene: TRBV12-3/TRBV12-4
len: 14
abundance: .

CDR3aa: CASSLWTGGIDNQPQHF
CDR3nt: TGTGCCAGCAGCTTATGGACGGGAGGAATTGACAATCAGCCCCAGCATTTT
d_gene: .
j_gene: TRBJ1-5
v_gene: TRBV7-2
len: 17
abundance: .

CDR3aa: CSAQSYTGELFF
CDR3nt: TGCAGTGCCCAGTCGTACACCGGGGAGCTGTTTTTT
d_gene: .
j_gene: TRBJ2-2
v_gene: TRBV20-1
len: 12
abundance: .

CDR3aa: CASSNRQGNQPQHF
CDR3nt: TGTGCCAGCAGCAACCGACAGGGCAATCAGCCCCAGCATTTT
d_gene: .
j_gene: TRBJ1-5
v_gene: TRBV7-2
len: 14
abundance: .